This T cell receptor (beta chain) was retrieved from a study of shared clonotypes between healthy human individuals. In germline, CDR1 is SGHVS, CDR2 FQNEAQ. The V and J ends lost 6 bases and 10 bases respectively, with 16 bases between them. The CDR3 covers 13 residues. TCRdb's table, derived via immunoSEQ multiplex PCR, lists solely in-frame clones and lacks some. The table has 800,000 to 950,000 clones, 90% to 98% seen once; the top ten hold approximately 0.2%. This clone has more than one count but fewer than ten. Naive CD8 isolation took CD45RO-negative cells positively selected for CCR7 and excluded terminally differentiated effector memory CD45RA+ cells.

Input material: naive CD8+ T cells sorted from blood. This TCR was sampled from a man between 25 and 39 years old in good health. This chain links TRBV7-8 with TRBJ2-1; possibly TRBD1 for D (6 bases). The CDR3, as DNA: TGTGCCAGCAGTCCAACAGGGCAGGGGGAGCAGTTCTTC. It specifies CASSPTGQGEQFF.